This entry lists 31 T cell receptor beta chains sequenced from one sample in a study of T cell responses to AZD1222 COVID-19 vaccine (dated by TCRdb to the early 2020s). The library was prepared using the immunoSEQ multiplex PCR assay. Here the immuneACCESS table is served through TCRdb, limited to in-frame sequences with V and J called. Missing clones are a known gap in these copies; in checked studies unresolved V genes cover under half, and the rest lacks a known reason. In this sample the table shows about 99,000 clones, 89% of which occur a single time. The top ten hold around 20% of the sample. In the paper's terms, the time point label means: baseline before first vaccination. The source was peripheral blood, collected on day 0 of AZD1222 vaccination. These receptors all stem from an adult in good health.

The chain employs TRBV5-4 and TRBJ2-7, with a possible D match to TRBD1 (6 bases). From germline, CDR1 is SGHNT and CDR2 YYREEE (reference sequence). V was shortened by 1 base and J by 5 bases, with 16 bases between the two germline ends. This CDR3 has 15 amino acids. CDR3 in amino acids: CASSLIGGVSDEQYF. CDR3 sequence (DNA): TGTGCCAGCAGCTTGATAGGGGGTGTGAGTGACGAGCAGTACTTC.

CDR3 nucleotides: TGTGCCAGCAGCTCCTCAGGGAGCTCTGAAGCTTTCTTT. Translating it yields CASSSSGSSEAFF. V gene TRBV3-1 (or the pseudogene TRBV3-2) combines with J gene TRBJ1-1; tentatively, D is TRBD1 (5 bases). This CDR3 spans 13 amino acids. The ends were cut back, 5 bases at V and 6 bases at J, with 13 bases in the middle. The V gene's germline CDR1 is LGHDT and CDR2 YNNKEL (reference sequence).

CDR3 DNA sequence: TGTGCCAGCAGCCAAGACTTCCACGTAACTAGTGGGGGCTACAATGAGCAGTTCTTC. It yields the protein CASSQDFHVTSGGYNEQFF. The V gene is TRBV3-1 (or the pseudogene TRBV3-2), the J gene TRBJ2-1; D could derive from TRBD1 or TRBD2 (5 bases each). This CDR3 is 19 amino acids long. Trimming stripped 0 bases from V and 3 bases from J, with 21 bases between. Germline V gives CDR1 LGHDT, CDR2 YNNKEL (reference sequence).

The chain employs TRBV5-1 and TRBJ1-2; tentatively, D is TRBD1 (6 bases). The CDR3 is 14 residues long. The germline gives CDR1 SGHRS, CDR2 YFSETQ. V was shortened by 5 bases and J by 0 bases, with 11 bases between the two germline ends. For the CDR3, the DNA is TGCGCCAGCAGGCCGACAGGACCTAACTATGGCTACACCTTC. It specifies CASRPTGPNYGYTF.

V and J are TRBV5-1 and TRBJ2-6; D possibly corresponds to TRBD1 (5 bases). Germline V gene lookup returns CDR1 SGHRS and CDR2 YFSETQ. Trimming took off 0 bases at V and 0 bases at J, with 13 bases between the two ends. The CDR3 loop spans 18 amino acids. The CDR3 DNA is TGCGCCAGCAGCTTGGCCTGGGCAGGGAACTCTGGGGCCAACGTCCTGACTTTC. This translates into CASSLAWAGNSGANVLTF.

The V call is TRBV19, the J call TRBJ1-1; D gene ambiguous. V was cut by 2 bases and J by 2 bases, with 9 bases left in between. Germline assignment: CDR1 LNHDA and CDR2 SQIVND (reference sequence). The CDR3 length is 14 residues. The CDR3 region is CASSIRRINTEAFF. The CDR3 DNA sequence: TGTGCCAGTAGTATAAGGAGGATTAACACTGAAGCTTTCTTT. Supplemented by reference TRBV19 and TRBJ1-1, the full variable domain reads DGGITQSPKYLFRKEGQNVTLSCEQNLNHDAMYWYRQDPGQGLRLIYYSQIVNDFQKGDIAEGYSVSREKKESFPLTVTSAQKNPTAFYLCASSIRRINTEAFFGQGTRLTVV.

V gene TRBV7-9 combines with J gene TRBJ1-1; D might be TRBD1 (5 bases). Trimming took off 5 bases at V and 1 base at J, with 11 bases between the two ends. Germline V gives CDR1 SEHNR, CDR2 FQNEAQ (reference sequence). The CDR3 length is 14 residues. CDR3 DNA: TGTGCCAGCAGCGGCGGGGGGAAGAACACTGAAGCTTTCTTT. Amino acids: CASSGGGKNTEAFF.

The rearrangement uses TRBV4-2 and TRBJ2-2; 12 bases are shared with TRBD2. Per the germline V gene, CDR1 is LGHNA and CDR2 is YNFKEQ. With V trimmed by 0 bases and J by 5 bases, 10 bases remained unmatched. This CDR3 has 19 amino acids. The CDR3 here is CASSQDTHAGLAGTGELFF. The CDR3 nucleotides are TGTGCCAGCAGCCAAGACACCCACGCCGGACTAGCGGGAACCGGGGAGCTGTTTTTT.

The J gene is TRBJ2-1, the V gene TRBV11-2; 7 bases are shared with TRBD2. The ends lost 1 base at V and 8 bases at J; junction bases unmatched: 11. The length of the CDR3 is 16 residues. Per the germline V gene, CDR1 is SGHAT and CDR2 is FQNNGV. CDR3 bases: TGTGCCAGCAGCTTAGTAGCGGGCAGGGAGGTCGATGAGCAGTTCTTC. Protein product: CASSLVAGREVDEQFF.

V usage is TRBV9 and J usage is TRBJ2-3; unclear D gene. V dropped 3 bases and J dropped 4 bases, with 12 bases sitting between them. The CDR3 is 14 residues long. Germline-derived CDR1 and CDR2 are SGDLS and YYNGEE. Here the CDR3 reads CASSAYLLPDTQYF. In DNA form, the CDR3 reads TGTGCCAGCAGCGCCTACCTCCTTCCAGATACGCAGTATTTT.

The chain joins TRBV6-5 to TRBJ2-1; D remains unclear. Trimming shortened V by 7 bases and J by 0 bases, and 10 bases separated the two germline ends. CDR1 and CDR2 (germline): MNHEY, SVGAGI. The CDR3 loop spans 14 amino acids. CDR3 sequence reads: CASIDGSSYNEQFF. CDR3 DNA sequence: TGTGCCAGCATCGACGGTAGCTCCTACAATGAGCAGTTCTTC.

This CDR3 is CASSLTGGTGNEKLFF. The CDR3 DNA is TGCGCCAGCAGCCTGACGGGTGGGACAGGGAATGAAAAACTGTTTTTT. The genes are TRBV4-1 and TRBJ1-4, with TRBD1 matching over 9 bases. The V gene end was trimmed by 4 bases and the J gene end by 5 bases; junction bases not matched to a gene: 8. CDR3 length: 16 amino acids. Germline assignment: CDR1 MGHRA and CDR2 YSYEKL.

The chain joins TRBV19 to TRBJ1-4; D is perhaps TRBD1 (5 bases). The length of the CDR3 is 16 residues. Germline assignment: CDR1 LNHDA and CDR2 SQIVND (reference sequence). Trimming took 4 bases from V and 6 from J, leaving 18 bases between them. DNA for the CDR3: TGTGCCAGTAGTAGAGCCAGGGAGCCCGGGCATGAAAAACTGTTTTTT. Protein sequence: CASSRAREPGHEKLFF.

This clone was seen more than once but under ten times. The chain is built from TRBV15 and TRBJ1-2; TRBD1 matches 9 bases. Germline trimming cut 0 bases from V and 6 bases from J; bases unmatched to any gene: 5. This CDR3 has 15 amino acids. Per the germline V gene, CDR1 is LNHNV and CDR2 is YYDKDF (reference sequence). This chain's CDR3 is CATSRDSTGGHGYTF. DNA of the CDR3: TGTGCCACCAGCAGAGATTCAACAGGGGGCCATGGCTACACCTTC.

The rearrangement links TRBV7-8 to TRBJ1-1, with 9 bases that match TRBD1. V dropped 4 bases and J dropped 4; count of bases not matched to a gene: 4. The CDR3 spans 14 residues. CDR1 is SGHVS and CDR2 is FQNEAQ in the germline V gene. The CDR3 DNA reads as TGTGCCAGCAGCTCCGGACAGGGGCGCACTGAAGCTTTCTTT. Its protein is CASSSGQGRTEAFF.

The chain is built from TRBV5-1 and TRBJ2-2; 7 bases line up with TRBD1. Germline-derived CDR1 and CDR2 are SGHRS and YFSETQ. There are 20 residues in the CDR3. V was pared by 3 bases and J by 5 bases, with 22 bases of the junction left unmatched. CDR3 DNA: TGCGCCAGCAGCTCACACCCCATGGCAGAGACAGGGTCGTCGACCGGGGAGCTGTTTTTT. It codes for CASSSHPMAETGSSTGELFF.

The chain has TRBV2 and TRBJ2-2; TRBD1 matches at 7 bases. Trimming at V came to 1 base and at J to 6 bases, leaving 5 bases not matched to a gene. Germline loops: CDR1 SNHLY, CDR2 FYNNEI. CDR3 length: 15 residues. The CDR3 DNA follows: TGTGCCAGCAGTGAAGGCCATGGGACAGCCGGGGAGCTGTTTTTT. The encoded protein is CASSEGHGTAGELFF. Based on the CDR3 plus reference TRBV2 and TRBJ2-2, the full variable domain is EPEVTQTPSHQVTQMGQEVILRCVPISNHLYFYWYRQILGQKVEFLVSFYNNEISEKSEIFDDQFSVERPDGSNFTLKIRSTKLEDSAMYFCASSEGHGTAGELFFGEGSRLTVL.

The V and J genes are TRBV10-1 and TRBJ2-2; D might be TRBD2 (6 bases). Germline V gives CDR1 WNHNN, CDR2 SYGVQD (reference sequence). V gave up 5 bases and J gave up 4 bases, with 14 bases separating them. CDR3 length: 15 residues. CDR3 bases: TGCGCCAGCAGTCCCAACTTCGGGGGCACCGGGGAGCTGTTTTTT. Translating it yields CASSPNFGGTGELFF.

The gene calls are TRBV19 and TRBJ1-1, with no clear D. CDR1 and CDR2 (germline): LNHDA, SQIVND (reference sequence). CDR3 length: 15 residues. With 7 bases removed from V and 3 bases from J, the gap between germline ends came to 18 bases. The CDR3 sequence is CASTLGGNVYTEAFF. The CDR3 DNA follows: TGTGCCAGTACCCTCGGAGGGAATGTGTACACTGAAGCTTTCTTT.

The chain combines TRBV20-1 with TRBJ1-2; tentatively, D is TRBD1 (6 bases). The germline V and J ends were trimmed by 6 bases and 8 bases, with 13 bases remaining between them. CDR3 size: 11 residues. CDR1 is DFQATT and CDR2 is SNEGSKA in the germline V gene (reference sequence). The CDR3 DNA reads as TGCAGTGCGGGGGGGCAACTCGGCTACACCTTC. Protein: CSAGGQLGYTF.

The chain couples TRBV4-1 to TRBJ2-3; 10 bases align to TRBD2. The CDR3 spans 17 residues. J gave up 1 base and V 1 base, and 5 bases lay outside the gene matches. Germline CDR1 reads MGHRA; CDR2 reads YSYEKL. In nucleotides, the CDR3 is TGCGCCAGCAGCCAAGGAGGTAGCGGGGGGCGCACAGATACGCAGTATTTT. It translates to CASSQGGSGGRTDTQYF.

V gene TRBV9 combines with J gene TRBJ2-7, with 9 bases matching TRBD1. V shed 2 bases, J shed 6 bases, and the junction held 3 bases outside the gene matches. From germline, CDR1 is SGDLS and CDR2 YYNGEE. This CDR3 contains 13 residues. The CDR3 nucleotides read TGTGCCAGCAGCGTCACGGACAGGGGCGAGCAGTACTTC. This encodes CASSVTDRGEQYF. The full variable domain, rest sourced from reference TRBV9 and TRBJ2-7, is DSGVTQTPKHLITATGQRVTLRCSPRSGDLSVYWYQQSLDQGLQFLIQYYNGEERAKGNILERFSAQQFPDLHSELNLSSLELGDSALYFCASSVTDRGEQYFGPGTRLTVT.

The chain has TRBV19 and TRBJ2-3; D tentatively reads TRBD1 or TRBD2 (6 bases each). Germline V gives CDR1 LNHDA, CDR2 SQIVND (reference sequence). Trimming removed 4 bases at V and 6 bases at J, with 17 bases between. The CDR3 spans 15 residues. The CDR3 nucleotides are TGTGCCAGTAGTAATGGGGGGCTAGGTTGGGATACGCAGTATTTT. This translates into CASSNGGLGWDTQYF.

On this clone: At the DNA level, this CDR3 is encoded by other sequences in the same sample as well. DNA for the CDR3: TGTGCCAGTAGAGGGGGGAATCAGCCCCAGCATTTT. Amino acids: CASRGGNQPQHF. This chain connects TRBV19 to TRBJ1-5; TRBD1 might be the D (6 bases). With 6 bases removed from V and 4 bases from J, the gap between germline ends came to 7 bases. CDR1 LNHDA and CDR2 SQIVND come from the germline V gene (reference sequence). This CDR3 has 12 amino acids.

The genes are TRBV2 and TRBJ2-1; 9 bases fit TRBD1. The CDR3 loop spans 14 amino acids. The junction had 12 bases not matched to a gene; V was cut back by 10 bases and J by 8 bases. Germline V gives CDR1 SNHLY, CDR2 FYNNEI. CDR3 loop: CANPGQGVRDEQFF. DNA of the CDR3: TGTGCCAACCCGGGACAGGGAGTTAGAGATGAGCAGTTCTTC.

The chain joins TRBV2 to TRBJ1-5; 9 bases match TRBD1. In germline, CDR1 is SNHLY, CDR2 FYNNEI. With V trimmed by 4 bases and J by 1 base, 2 bases remained unmatched. CDR3 size: 15 residues. The CDR3 DNA reads TGTGCCAGCAGTGGTGGGACAGGGAGCAATCAGCCCCAGCATTTT. It is translated as CASSGGTGSNQPQHF.

The chain couples TRBV10-1 to TRBJ1-2; D is possibly TRBD1 (5 bases). The CDR3 loop spans 13 amino acids. V was trimmed by 4 bases and J by 6 bases, leaving 12 bases between them. CDR1 is WNHNN and CDR2 is SYGVQD in the germline V gene (reference sequence). The CDR3 loop reads CASSAGPGDGYTF. CDR3 nucleotide sequence: TGCGCCAGCAGTGCAGGGCCTGGAGATGGCTACACCTTC.

CDR3 in DNA: TGTGCCAGCAACAATCCCGACAGGCGCTCTGGAAACACCATATATTTT. Translating it yields CASNNPDRRSGNTIYF. The chain is built from TRBV28 and TRBJ1-3; possibly TRBD1 for D (6 bases). Germline lookup yields CDR1 MDHEN and CDR2 SYDVKM. The CDR3 totals 16 residues. Trimming pared 7 bases from V and 0 bases from J, leaving 16 bases between.

The chain links TRBV5-1 to TRBJ2-1, with D perhaps matching TRBD1 or TRBD2 (5 bases each). Germline CDR1 is SGHRS and CDR2 is YFSETQ. Trimming cost V 4 bases and J 5 bases, with 10 bases left between them. The CDR3 runs to 13 residues. CDR3 protein: CASSIGTDNEQFF. The CDR3 bases are TGCGCCAGCAGCATCGGGACCGACAATGAGCAGTTCTTC.

This chain connects TRBV10-2 to TRBJ1-1; 10 bases map to TRBD1. Unmatched junction bases numbered 8, after V lost 6 bases and J lost 1 base. CDR3 length: 16 amino acids. Germline V lookup: CDR1 WSHSY, CDR2 SAAADI. The CDR3 here is CASRSGQGRPNTEAFF. The CDR3 nucleotides are TGCGCCAGCAGATCGGGACAGGGGAGGCCGAACACTGAAGCTTTCTTT.

Concerning this clone: As the CDR3 is not closed by the conserved phenylalanine or tryptophan, this likely results from a read error. The gene calls are TRBV5-1 and TRBJ1-6, with 7 bases matching TRBD1. The CDR3 is made up of 14 amino acids. Germline values: CDR1 SGHRS, CDR2 YFSETQ. J was trimmed by 5 bases and V by 7 bases; bases with no gene match: 6. The CDR3 reads CASGTGQHNSPLHL. DNA for the CDR3: TGCGCCAGCGGGACGGGACAGCATAATTCACCCCTCCACCTT.